Presented here are 7 T cell receptor beta chains from one specimen sequenced in a study of siplizumab effects on memory and regulatory T cells (dated by TCRdb to between 2017 and 2020). Library preparation used the immunoSEQ multiplex PCR assay. The clones in this table, taken by TCRdb from immuneACCESS, are in-frame only. Not every clone is retained; where verified, under half of the shortfall comes from an unresolved V gene, and the cause of the rest is unknown. The sample includes approximately 110,000 clones, with about 92% observed a single time. The ten largest clonotypes hold about 0.32% of the sample. Source material: CD4+ T cells sorted from blood. These receptor sequences come from a human donor in good health.

The rearrangement links TRBV11-1 to TRBJ2-2, with a possible D match to TRBD1 (5 bases). This CDR3 has 14 amino acids. Trimming cost V 4 bases and J 0 bases, with 6 bases left between them. The germline V gene encodes CDR1 SGHAT and CDR2 FQDESV (reference sequence). CDR3 coding DNA: TGTGCCAGCAGCTCAGGGTCGAACACCGGGGAGCTGTTTTTT. Protein sequence: CASSSGSNTGELFF.

The chain carries TRBV5-1 and TRBJ2-3; no clear D. The V end lost 0 bases, the J end lost 0 bases, and 8 bases lay between the germline ends. Germline lookup yields CDR1 SGHRS and CDR2 YFSETQ. The CDR3 is made up of 15 amino acids. Here the CDR3 DNA reads TGCGCCAGCAGCTTGGAAGGCTTTAGCACAGATACGCAGTATTTT. Translation: CASSLEGFSTDTQYF.

The V gene is TRBV29-1, the J gene TRBJ2-3, with D possibly being TRBD1 (5 bases). The CDR3 has 13 amino acids. Germline lookup yields CDR1 SQVTM and CDR2 ANQGSEA. The V and J ends lost 6 bases and 0 bases respectively, with 10 bases between them. CDR3 coding DNA: TGCAGCGTAGCTTCAGGGAGCACAGATACGCAGTATTTT. This translates into CSVASGSTDTQYF.

The chain combines TRBV19 with TRBJ2-3; D is unclear. The CDR3 runs 15 residues. In germline, CDR1 is LNHDA, CDR2 SQIVND (reference sequence). The V and J ends lost 10 bases and 0 bases respectively, with 17 bases between them. CDR3 amino acids: CATTFPVLSTDTQYF. The CDR3 DNA follows: TGTGCCACCACCTTCCCCGTCCTAAGCACAGATACGCAGTATTTT.

This chain links TRBV6-5 with TRBJ2-1; 7 positions match TRBD2. Trimming removed 5 bases from V and 9 bases from J; junction bases left unmatched: 13. CDR1 and CDR2 from the germline V gene are MNHEY and SVGAGI. The CDR3 is 15 residues long. The CDR3 bases are TGTGCCAGCAGTCCCGGGGGACTACCAATTGGTGAGCAGTTCTTC. This translates into CASSPGGLPIGEQFF.

The chain has TRBV20-1 and TRBJ1-5; D is ambiguous. Trimming left V 3 bases short and J 11 bases short, with 11 bases between. Germline V CDR1 and CDR2: DFQATT, SNEGSKA (reference sequence). This CDR3 contains 11 residues. In DNA form, the CDR3 reads TGCAGTGCTAGTTATATTAGAGCCCAGCATTTT. Its translation is CSASYIRAQHF.

This chain's CDR3 is CASSSRHGPYEQYF. CDR3 nucleotide sequence: TGTGCCAGCAGCTCTCGCCACGGACCCTACGAGCAGTACTTC. The chain joins TRBV11-2 to TRBJ2-7; D remains ambiguous. With 4 bases removed from V and 2 bases from J, the gap between germline ends came to 12 bases. CDR1 and CDR2 from the germline V gene are SGHAT and FQNNGV. This CDR3 is 14 amino acids long.